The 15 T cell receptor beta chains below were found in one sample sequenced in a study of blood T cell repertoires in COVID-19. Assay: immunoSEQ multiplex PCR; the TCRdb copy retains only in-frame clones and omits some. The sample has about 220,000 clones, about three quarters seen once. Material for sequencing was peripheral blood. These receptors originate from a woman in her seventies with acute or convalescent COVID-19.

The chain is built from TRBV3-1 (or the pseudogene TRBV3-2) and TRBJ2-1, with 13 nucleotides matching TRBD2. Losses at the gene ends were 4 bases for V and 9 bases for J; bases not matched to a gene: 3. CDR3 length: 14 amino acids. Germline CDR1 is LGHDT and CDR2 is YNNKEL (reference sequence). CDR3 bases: TGTGCCAGCAGCCTATGGACTAGCGGGGGTGAGCAGTTCTTC. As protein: CASSLWTSGGEQFF.

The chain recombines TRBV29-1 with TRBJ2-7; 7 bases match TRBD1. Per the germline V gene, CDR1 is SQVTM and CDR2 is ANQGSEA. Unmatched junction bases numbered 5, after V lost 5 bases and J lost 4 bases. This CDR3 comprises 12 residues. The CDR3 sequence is CSVNRGLYEQYF. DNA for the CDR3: TGCAGCGTTAATAGGGGGCTGTACGAGCAGTACTTC.

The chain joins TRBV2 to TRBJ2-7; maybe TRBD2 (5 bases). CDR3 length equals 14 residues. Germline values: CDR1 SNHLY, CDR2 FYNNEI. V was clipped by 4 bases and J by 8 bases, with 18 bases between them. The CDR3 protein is CASSVGLYPTQQYV. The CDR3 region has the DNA TGTGCCAGCAGTGTAGGACTCTATCCTACTCAGCAGTACGTC.

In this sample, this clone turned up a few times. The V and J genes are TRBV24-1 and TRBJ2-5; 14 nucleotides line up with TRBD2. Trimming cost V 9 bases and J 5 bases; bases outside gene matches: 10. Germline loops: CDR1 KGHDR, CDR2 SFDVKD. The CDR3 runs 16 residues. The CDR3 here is CATGGTSGGSGETQYF. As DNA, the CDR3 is TGTGCCACCGGCGGGACTAGCGGGGGAAGTGGGGAGACCCAGTACTTC.

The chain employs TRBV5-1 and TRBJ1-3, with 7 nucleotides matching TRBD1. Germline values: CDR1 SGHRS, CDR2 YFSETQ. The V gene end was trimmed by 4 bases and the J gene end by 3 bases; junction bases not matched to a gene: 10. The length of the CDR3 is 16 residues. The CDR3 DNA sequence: TGCGCCAGCAGCCGCGGACGGACAGGTGGTGGAAACACCATATATTTT. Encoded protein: CASSRGRTGGGNTIYF. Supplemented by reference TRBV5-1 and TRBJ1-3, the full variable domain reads KAGVTQTPRYLIKTRGQQVTLSCSPISGHRSVSWYQQTPGQGLQFLFEYFSETQRNKGNFPGRFSGRQFSNSRSEMNVSTLELGDSALYLCASSRGRTGGGNTIYFGEGSWLTVV.

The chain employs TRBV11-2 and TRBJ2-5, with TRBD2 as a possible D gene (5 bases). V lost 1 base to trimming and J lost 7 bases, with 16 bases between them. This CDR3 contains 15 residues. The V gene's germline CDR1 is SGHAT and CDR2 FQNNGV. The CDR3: CASSLGAGDGGTQYF. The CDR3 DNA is TGTGCCAGCAGCTTAGGGGCGGGCGACGGAGGGACCCAGTACTTC.

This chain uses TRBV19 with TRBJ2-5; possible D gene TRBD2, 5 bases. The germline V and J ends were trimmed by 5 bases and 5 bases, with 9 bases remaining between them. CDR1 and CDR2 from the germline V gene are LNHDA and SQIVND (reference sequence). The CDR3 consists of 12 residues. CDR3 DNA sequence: TGTGCCAGTAGTCCGAGAGGGGAGACCCAGTACTTC. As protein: CASSPRGETQYF.

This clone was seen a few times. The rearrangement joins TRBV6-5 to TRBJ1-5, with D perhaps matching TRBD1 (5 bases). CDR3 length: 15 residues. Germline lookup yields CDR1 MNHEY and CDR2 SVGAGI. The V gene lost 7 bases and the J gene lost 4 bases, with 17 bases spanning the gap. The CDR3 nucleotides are TGTGCCAGCACCCCGGGCCTGGGGGGGAATCAGCCCCAGCATTTT. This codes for CASTPGLGGNQPQHF.

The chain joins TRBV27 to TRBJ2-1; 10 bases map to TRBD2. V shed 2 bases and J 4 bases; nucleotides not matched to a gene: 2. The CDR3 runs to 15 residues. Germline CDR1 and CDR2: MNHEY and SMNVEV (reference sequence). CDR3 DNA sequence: TGTGCCAGCAGTTTAGGTAGCGGGGGGTACAATGAGCAGTTCTTC. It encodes CASSLGSGGYNEQFF.

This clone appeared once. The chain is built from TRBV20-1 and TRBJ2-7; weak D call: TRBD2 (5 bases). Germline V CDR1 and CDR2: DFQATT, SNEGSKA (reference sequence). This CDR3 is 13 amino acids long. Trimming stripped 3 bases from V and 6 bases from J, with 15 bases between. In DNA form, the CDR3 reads TGCAGTGCTAGTTCTCTAGCTACCATCGAGCAGTACTTC. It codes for CSASSLATIEQYF.

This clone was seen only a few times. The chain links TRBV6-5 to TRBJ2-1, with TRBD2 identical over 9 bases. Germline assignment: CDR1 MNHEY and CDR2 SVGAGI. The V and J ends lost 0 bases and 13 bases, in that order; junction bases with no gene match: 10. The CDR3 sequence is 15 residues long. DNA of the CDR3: TGTGCCAGCAGTTACTCGCCAATAGCGGGGGAGGGACAGTTCTTC. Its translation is CASSYSPIAGEGQFF.

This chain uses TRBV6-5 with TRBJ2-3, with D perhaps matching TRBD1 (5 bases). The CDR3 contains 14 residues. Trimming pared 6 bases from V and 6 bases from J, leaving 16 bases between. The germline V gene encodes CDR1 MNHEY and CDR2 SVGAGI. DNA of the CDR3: TGTGCCAGCAGAGCTCAGGGTTTTGGCGATACGCAGTATTTT. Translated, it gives CASRAQGFGDTQYF.

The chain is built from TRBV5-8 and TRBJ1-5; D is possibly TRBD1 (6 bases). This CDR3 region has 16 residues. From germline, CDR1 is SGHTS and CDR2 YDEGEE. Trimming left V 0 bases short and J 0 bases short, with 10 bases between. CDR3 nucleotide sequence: TGTGCCAGCAGCTTGGCGGCAGGGGATAGCAATCAGCCCCAGCATTTT. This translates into CASSLAAGDSNQPQHF. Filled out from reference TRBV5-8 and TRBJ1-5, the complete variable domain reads EAGVTQSPTHLIKTRGQQATLRCSPISGHTSVYWYQQALGLGLQFLLWYDEGEERNRGNFPPRFSGRQFPNYSSELNVNALELEDSALYLCASSLAAGDSNQPQHFGDGTRLSIL.

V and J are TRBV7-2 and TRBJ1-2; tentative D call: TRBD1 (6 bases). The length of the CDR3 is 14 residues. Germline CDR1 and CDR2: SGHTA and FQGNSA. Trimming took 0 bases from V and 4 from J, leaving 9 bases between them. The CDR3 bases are TGTGCCAGCAGCTTAGCGACGGACAGCTATGGCTACACCTTC. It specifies CASSLATDSYGYTF.

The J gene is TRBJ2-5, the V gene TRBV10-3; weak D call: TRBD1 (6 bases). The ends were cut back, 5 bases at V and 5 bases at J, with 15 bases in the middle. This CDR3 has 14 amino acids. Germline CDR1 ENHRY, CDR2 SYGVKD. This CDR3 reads CAISTTGMGETQYF. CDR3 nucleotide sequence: TGTGCCATCAGTACCACAGGGATGGGGGAGACCCAGTACTTC.